This TCR beta chain was profiled in a study of CD8+ T cells in alopecia areata. Study background: The percentage of affected scalp area served as the score of severity for treated patients.

Details on this clone: Its antigen remains unidentified.

The junction had 3 bases not matched to a gene; V was cut back by 4 bases and J by 2 bases. The CDR3 is 13 amino acids. The germline V gene has CDR1 SQVTM and CDR2 ANQGSEA. Sequencing templates came from extracted RNA that was reverse transcribed into cDNA. Profiling relied on immunoSEQ multiplex PCR, and the TCRdb table lists in-frame clones only, not all of them. Seen here are under 350,000 clones, roughly 50% observed once, and the top ten hold under 2%. Regarding treatment: oral pan-JAK inhibitor, 5-10 mg twice daily. Study conclusions and caveats: Clonality exceeded that of normal scalp in lesional scalp, most notably in alopecia totalis/universalis.

This material consisted of CD4+ T cells sorted from blood, taken at week 24, from a patient treated with tofacitinib. This chain uses TRBV29-1 with TRBJ2-3; 7 positions match TRBD2. The TCR comes from a human donor with alopecia areata. The CDR3 loop is CSVAGTITDTQYF. The CDR3 DNA follows: TGCAGCGTTGCGGGGACTATCACAGATACGCAGTATTTT.